Given below is one T cell receptor (beta chain) in context. The data derive from a study of T cells after posttransplantation cyclophosphamide. The CDR3 length is 14 residues. V was cut by 6 bases and J by 3 bases, with 14 bases left in between. Germline V gene sequence: CDR1 MNHNS, CDR2 SASEGT. Method: immunoSEQ multiplex PCR; TCRdb's copy keeps in-frame clones and lacks some. Of 10,000 to 13,000 clones listed, 95% are singletons. Material for sequencing was naive CD8+ T cells sorted from PBMCs. This receptor was taken from a man in his thirties or forties in good health and a related stem cell transplant donor. The chain employs TRBV6-1 and TRBJ1-1; D is ambiguous. The CDR3 nucleotides are TGTGCCAGCAGCTCCATCCTCGGGGACACTGAAGCTTTCTTT. This sequence encodes CASSSILGDTEAFF.